A selection of T cell receptor beta chains follows, all from one sample in a study of T-cell reconstitution after alpha-beta-depleted transplantation in children. In TCRdb, the PCR reads were re-called with MiXCR into one record per CDR3 protein. Of 500,000 to 600,000 distinct CDR3 sequences listed, around 18% are singletons. This specimen was PBMCs from the stem cell graft donor, taken from the stem cell graft. All receptors come from a human donor who donated a stem cell graft to a child with acute lymphoblastic leukemia. The CDR3 runs from the conserved cysteine through the conserved F or W. Each record gives: V gene, D gene, J gene, CDR3 protein. A D gene is named only where the DNA matches it firmly.

TRBV21-1	.	TRBJ1-5	CASSKGGERNQPQHF
TRBV7-9	.	TRBJ1-5	CASSPPYSNQPQHF
TRBV3-1	TRBD2	TRBJ2-1	CASSQDPSWTSGSYNEQFF
TRBV4-1	.	TRBJ2-7	CASSQAISSYEQYF
TRBV20-1	TRBD2	TRBJ2-1	CSARDLLAGEQFF
TRBV12-3/TRBV12-4	.	TRBJ2-7	CASSFEAALQQYF
TRBV20-1	TRBD2	TRBJ2-5	CSAPGTSAEKTQYF
TRBV20-1	TRBD2	TRBJ2-1	CSARDGLAGGDEQFF
TRBV5-5	.	TRBJ2-1	CASSPDGEVYNEQFF
TRBV24-1	TRBD1	TRBJ2-3	CATSAPQTGRGDTQYF
TRBV12-3/TRBV12-4	.	TRBJ1-1	CASSLSFTHTEAFF
TRBV9	TRBD2	TRBJ2-1	CASSVGLAGTLSNEQFF
TRBV7-2	TRBD1	TRBJ1-2	CASSSEPGQLAGGYTF
TRBV23-1	.	TRBJ1-5	CASSPFTIQAGNQPQHF
TRBV7-6	.	TRBJ2-7	CASSIDRPYEQYF
TRBV7-3	TRBD2	TRBJ2-1	CASSSPLGLAGGGDEQFF
TRBV24-1	.	TRBJ1-2	CATSDFGPPETYTF
TRBV24-1	TRBD1	TRBJ2-3	CATSDWTGTDTQYF
TRBV3-1	TRBD2	TRBJ2-1	CASSHLAGERLNEQFF